This T cell receptor beta chain was profiled in a study of blood T cell repertoires in COVID-19. Across the study: COVID-19 samples from acute and convalescent phases originated in the United States, Italy and Spain.

Clinical history reported by participants formed the basis on which cohorts were assigned. The CDR3 length is 13 residues. V was clipped by 2 bases and J by 0 bases, with 4 bases between them. Germline values: CDR1 MDHEN, CDR2 SYDVKM. Method: immunoSEQ multiplex PCR; TCRdb's copy keeps in-frame clones and lacks some. The repertoire holds approximately 480,000 clones, with roughly 87% as singletons. The sequenced material came from PBMCs or T cells enriched from blood (not recorded which). The clonotype originates from a woman under 30 who had recovered from COVID-19. The chain has TRBV28 and TRBJ1-1; D gene unclear. The CDR3 is CASSLEVNTEAFF. The DNA for the CDR3 is TGTGCCAGCAGTTTAGAGGTGAACACTGAAGCTTTCTTT.